Each of the 6 T cell receptor beta chains below was sequenced from the same sample in a study of control samples from healthy donors and cancer patients. Method: immunoSEQ multiplex PCR; TCRdb's copy keeps in-frame clones and lacks some. The sample contains approximately 89,000 clones, 85% to 90% of which appear only once. Sequencing was carried out using blood. The origin of the receptors is a woman in her thirties or forties in good health.

The chain carries TRBV7-2 and TRBJ2-3; TRBD2 is a possible D gene (5 bases). CDR3 length: 16 amino acids. In germline, CDR1 is SGHTA, CDR2 FQGNSA. V dropped 1 base and J dropped 4 bases, with 15 bases sitting between them. This CDR3 is CASSLEMRGPPDTQYF. In nucleotides, the CDR3 is TGTGCCAGCAGCTTAGAAATGAGAGGGCCTCCAGATACGCAGTATTTT.

The gene calls are TRBV6-5 and TRBJ1-2, with D possibly matching TRBD1 (6 bases). The V gene lost 8 bases and the J gene lost 10 bases, with 14 bases spanning the gap. The CDR3 runs to 11 residues. The germline V gene has CDR1 MNHEY and CDR2 SVGAGI. Here the CDR3 reads CASRLGGDYTF. The CDR3 nucleotides read TGTGCCAGCCGGCTAGGGGGTGACTACACCTTC.

The J gene is TRBJ2-3, the V gene TRBV6-2 or TRBV6-3; TRBD2 might be the D (5 bases). The CDR3 covers 16 residues. V dropped 5 bases and J dropped 1 base, with 16 bases sitting between them. The germline V gene has CDR1 MNHEY and CDR2 SVGEGT. This CDR3 reads CASSPPRRRGTDTQYF. In nucleotides, the CDR3 is TGTGCCAGCAGTCCCCCCCGGCGGCGGGGCACAGATACGCAGTATTTT.

This clone is a singleton in its sample. The chain links TRBV7-2 to TRBJ2-7; D unresolved. Germline lookup yields CDR1 SGHTA and CDR2 FQGNSA. The CDR3 runs to 14 residues. V lost 1 base and J lost 0, with 7 bases in between. CDR3 region: CASSLGQISYEQYF. As DNA, the CDR3 is TGTGCCAGCAGCTTAGGCCAGATCTCCTACGAGCAGTACTTC.

This chain connects TRBV7-2 to TRBJ2-4; 10 bases agree with TRBD1. Germline-derived CDR1 and CDR2 are SGHTA and FQGNSA. V was pared by 1 base and J by 8 bases, with 5 bases of the junction left unmatched. This CDR3 region has 15 residues. CDR3 sequence reads: CASSLVGTGEHIQYF. The CDR3 coding sequence is TGTGCCAGCAGCTTAGTGGGGACAGGGGAGCACATTCAGTACTTC.

The genes are TRBV27 and TRBJ1-2; a weak D match, TRBD1 (5 bases). V was trimmed by 6 bases and J by 3 bases, leaving 14 bases between them. CDR3 length: 14 residues. Germline CDR1 and CDR2: MNHEY and SMNVEV (reference sequence). The CDR3 spells CASSLAWGDYGYTF. The CDR3 nucleotides read TGTGCCAGCAGCCTTGCTTGGGGCGACTATGGCTACACCTTC.